This T cell receptor beta chain is drawn from a study of glioma-infiltrating T cells. Overall study results and limits: Only very few CDR3 sequences appeared in both tissue and blood.

There are 16 residues in the CDR3. Trimming removed 0 bases at V and 0 bases at J, with 12 bases between. Germline V gene data show CDR1 as DFQATT and CDR2 as SNEGSKA (reference sequence). The iRepertoire nested amplicon-rescue multiplex PCR amplified TCR alpha and beta CDR3s from RNA. MiXCR, applied by TCRdb to the multiplex PCR reads, yields one record per CDR3 protein. The repertoire holds about 180,000 distinct CDR3 sequences, with about 47% as singletons. As concerns this clonotype: Its specificity is unknown.

The receptor was derived from a human donor with low-grade glioma or glioblastoma, undergoing nonglioma brain surgery, or in good health (not recorded which). The chain has TRBV20-1 and TRBJ2-1, with D perhaps matching TRBD2 (6 bases). The sample comprised glioma tissue, nonneoplastic brain tissue, or PBMCs (not recorded which). The CDR3 loop reads CSARDHDGSSYNEQFF. CDR3 nucleotides: TGCAGTGCTAGAGATCACGACGGGAGCTCCTACAATGAGCAGTTCTTC.